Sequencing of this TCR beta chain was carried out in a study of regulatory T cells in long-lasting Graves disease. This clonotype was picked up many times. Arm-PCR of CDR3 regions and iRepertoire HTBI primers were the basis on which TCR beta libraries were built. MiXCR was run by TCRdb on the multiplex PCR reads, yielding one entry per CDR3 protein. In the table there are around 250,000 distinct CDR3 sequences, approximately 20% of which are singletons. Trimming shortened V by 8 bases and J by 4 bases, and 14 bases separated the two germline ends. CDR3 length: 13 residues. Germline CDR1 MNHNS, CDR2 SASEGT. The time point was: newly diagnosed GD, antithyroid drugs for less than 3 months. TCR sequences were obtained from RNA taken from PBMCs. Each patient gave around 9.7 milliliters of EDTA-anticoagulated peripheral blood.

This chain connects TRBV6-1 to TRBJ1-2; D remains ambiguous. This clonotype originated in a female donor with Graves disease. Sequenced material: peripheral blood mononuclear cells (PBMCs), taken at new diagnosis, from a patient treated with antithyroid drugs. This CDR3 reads CASGQQGSYGYTF. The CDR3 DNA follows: TGTGCCAGCGGCCAACAAGGATCCTATGGCTACACCTTC.